Here is one T cell receptor (beta chain) with its context. The antigen is unknown. This sample was included in a study of beta chain features in type 1 diabetes. Broader study findings: Within the patient group, naive, central memory and Treg TCRB repertoires appeared more similar to each other than within healthy donors.

Expressed TCRB transcripts were sequenced because the entire RNA isolate underwent reverse transcription. The protocol was immunoSEQ multiplex PCR, while the TCRdb copy is restricted to in-frame clones and leaves out a portion. Of approximately 40,000 clones listed, 50% are singletons. CDR1 is SGHRS and CDR2 is YFSETQ in the germline V gene. The V segment lost 3 bases and the J segment 9 bases; nucleotides outside the gene matches: 3. This CDR3 comprises 15 residues. The sequenced sample consisted of stem cell memory CD4+ T cells from blood. The V gene is TRBV5-1, the J gene TRBJ2-1; TRBD2 aligns across 16 bases. This clonotype was sampled from a woman in her twenties or thirties in good health. CDR3 protein: CASSSGLAGGGEQFF. The CDR3 DNA reads TGCGCCAGCAGCTCGGGACTAGCGGGAGGGGGTGAGCAGTTCTTC.